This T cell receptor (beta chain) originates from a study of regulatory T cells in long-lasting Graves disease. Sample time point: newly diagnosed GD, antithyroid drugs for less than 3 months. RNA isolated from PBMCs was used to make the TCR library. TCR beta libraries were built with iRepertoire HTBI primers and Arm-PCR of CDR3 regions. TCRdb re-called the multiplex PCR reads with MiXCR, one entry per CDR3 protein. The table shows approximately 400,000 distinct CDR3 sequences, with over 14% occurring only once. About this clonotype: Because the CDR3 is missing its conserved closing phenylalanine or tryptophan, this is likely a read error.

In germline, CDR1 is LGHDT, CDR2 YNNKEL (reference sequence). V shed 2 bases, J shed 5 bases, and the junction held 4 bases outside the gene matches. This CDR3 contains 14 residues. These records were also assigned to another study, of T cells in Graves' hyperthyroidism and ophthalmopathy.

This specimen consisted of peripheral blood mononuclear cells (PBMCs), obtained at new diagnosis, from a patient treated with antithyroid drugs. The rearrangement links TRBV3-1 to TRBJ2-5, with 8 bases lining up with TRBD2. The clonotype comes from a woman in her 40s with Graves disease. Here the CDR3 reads CASSQSGGGETQYL. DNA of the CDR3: TGTGCCAGCAGCCAATCCGGGGGGGGTGAGACCCAGTACTTG.